This T cell receptor (beta chain) was retrieved from a study of T cells after yellow fever vaccination. TCRdb independently ran MiXCR on the 5' RACE reads; one entry per CDR3 protein. The sample comprises 130,000 or so distinct CDR3 sequences, roughly 15% of which are singletons, and roughly 43% rests with the top ten. This CDR3 spans 12 amino acids. The V gene lost 0 bases and the J gene lost 9 bases, with 9 bases spanning the gap. Looked up from germline, CDR1 is SGHDT and CDR2 is YYEEEE. This clonotype was detected only a few times. The sample consisted of CD8+ T cells sorted from PBMCs, taken 5 days after the yellow fever booster vaccination. The chain employs TRBV5-6 and TRBJ1-1; D may be TRBD1 (6 bases). The clonotype originates from a man younger than 35 who received the YFV17D yellow fever vaccine. The chain's CDR3 is CASSLAGAQAFF. CDR3 sequence (DNA): TGTGCCAGCAGCTTGGCAGGGGCCCAAGCTTTCTTT. Full variable domain (remainder filled in from reference TRBV5-6 and TRBJ1-1): DAGVTQSPTHLIKTRGQQVTLRCSPKSGHDTVSWYQQALGQGPQFIFQYYEEEERQRGNFPDRFSGHQFPNYSSELNVNALLLGDSALYLCASSLAGAQAFFGQGTRLTVV.